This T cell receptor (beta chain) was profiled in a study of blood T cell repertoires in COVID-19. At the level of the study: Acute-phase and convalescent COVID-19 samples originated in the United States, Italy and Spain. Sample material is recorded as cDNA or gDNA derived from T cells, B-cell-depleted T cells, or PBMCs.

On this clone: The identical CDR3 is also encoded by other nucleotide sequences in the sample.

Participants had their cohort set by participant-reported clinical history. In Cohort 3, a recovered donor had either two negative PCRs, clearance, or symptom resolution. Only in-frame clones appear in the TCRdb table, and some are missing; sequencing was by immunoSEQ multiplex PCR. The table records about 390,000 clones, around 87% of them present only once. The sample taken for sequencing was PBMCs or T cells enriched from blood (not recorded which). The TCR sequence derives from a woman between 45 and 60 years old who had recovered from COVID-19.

CDR3 sequence: CASSVGQSYTF. The CDR3 region has the DNA TGTGCCAGCAGCGTAGGTCAAAGCTACACCTTC. The chain recombines TRBV9 with TRBJ1-2; D not resolved. The length of the CDR3 is 11 residues. Trimming pared 0 bases from V and 9 bases from J, leaving 6 bases between. Germline V CDR1 and CDR2: SGDLS, YYNGEE. The full variable domain, with the rest looked up from reference TRBV9 and TRBJ1-2, is DSGVTQTPKHLITATGQRVTLRCSPRSGDLSVYWYQQSLDQGLQFLIQYYNGEERAKGNILERFSAQQFPDLHSELNLSSLELGDSALYFCASSVGQSYTFGSGTRLTVV.